One sample yielded the 8 T cell receptor beta chains listed below, sequenced in a study of CD4+ T cells in melanoma. Libraries were prepared by immunoSEQ multiplex PCR; TCRdb keeps only in-frame clonotypes and omits some of them. The data hold around 5,700 clones, with less than 75% observed a single time. Sequences were obtained from cells from a culture (not recorded whether cultured in vitro). These receptors all come from a human donor with melanoma.

The V and J genes are TRBV6-2 or TRBV6-3 and TRBJ1-6, with no clear D. CDR1 MNHEY and CDR2 SVGEGT come from the germline V gene. The CDR3 spans 17 residues. V was pared by 6 bases and J by 7 bases, with 22 bases between. In nucleotides, the CDR3 is TGTGCCAGCAGCCACGGCGCCGGGAGTCCCATAAATTCACCCCTCCACTTT. It translates to CASSHGAGSPINSPLHF.

The genes are TRBV3-1 (or the pseudogene TRBV3-2) and TRBJ2-1, with 10 bases that match TRBD2. The V gene end was trimmed by 1 base and the J gene end by 8 bases; junction bases not matched to a gene: 8. Germline lookup yields CDR1 LGHDT and CDR2 YNNKEL (reference sequence). The CDR3 runs to 16 residues. The CDR3 region has the DNA TGTGCCAGCAGCCAAGTAGAAGCGGGGGGGCCGGATGAGCAGTTCTTC. This translates into CASSQVEAGGPDEQFF.

J is TRBJ2-1 and V is TRBV15; D call uncertain. CDR1 is LNHNV, CDR2 YYDKDF, per germline (reference sequence). V was clipped by 0 bases and J by 1 base, with 13 bases between them. CDR3 size: 17 residues. Written as DNA, the CDR3 is TGTGCCACCAGCAGAGATGACTTCTCCCGGTCCTACAATGAGCAGTTCTTC. Its protein is CATSRDDFSRSYNEQFF.

This chain's CDR3 is CASSWTAAYGYTF. CDR3 in DNA: TGTGCCAGCAGCTGGACAGCGGCCTATGGCTACACCTTC. The chain employs TRBV7-9 and TRBJ1-2, with TRBD1 as a possible D gene (6 bases). The germline gives CDR1 SEHNR, CDR2 FQNEAQ (reference sequence). Trimming removed 4 bases at V and 4 bases at J, with 10 bases between. CDR3 length equals 13 residues.

This clone appeared a few times. The chain combines TRBV9 with TRBJ2-1; TRBD2 matches 7 bases. The CDR3 sequence is 14 residues long. V lost 3 bases, J lost 10 bases, and 10 bases stayed unmatched. Germline lookup yields CDR1 SGDLS and CDR2 YYNGEE. The CDR3 sequence is CASSAMDLGGEQFF. DNA of the CDR3: TGTGCCAGCAGCGCTATGGACTTGGGGGGGGAGCAGTTCTTC.

This clone was recorded a few times. This chain links TRBV14 with TRBJ2-7; D not certain. V shed 0 bases and J shed 1 base, with 4 bases lying between them. Germline V lookup: CDR1 SGHDN, CDR2 FVKESK. The CDR3 covers 13 residues. Here the CDR3 reads CASSQDSSYEQYF. Here the CDR3 DNA reads TGTGCCAGCAGCCAAGACAGTTCCTACGAGCAGTACTTC.

The chain has TRBV27 and TRBJ1-2; D perhaps matches TRBD1 (5 bases). The CDR3 loop spans 14 amino acids. Germline loops: CDR1 MNHEY, CDR2 SMNVEV (reference sequence). With 5 bases removed from V and 6 bases from J, the gap between germline ends came to 16 bases. The chain's CDR3 is CASSRFGTPNGYTF. CDR3 DNA: TGTGCCAGCAGTAGGTTCGGGACTCCCAATGGCTACACCTTC.

Written as DNA, the CDR3 is TGTGCCAGCAGTGACGGGGGCGGCCAGCCCCAGCATTTT. It translates to CASSDGGGQPQHF. V usage is TRBV2 and J usage is TRBJ1-5, with a weak D call TRBD1 (6 bases). Germline V CDR1 and CDR2: SNHLY, FYNNEI. V lost 3 bases, J lost 7 bases, and 10 bases lay in between. The CDR3 has 13 amino acids. The full variable domain, completed using reference TRBV2 and TRBJ1-5, is EPEVTQTPSHQVTQMGQEVILRCVPISNHLYFYWYRQILGQKVEFLVSFYNNEISEKSEIFDDQFSVERPDGSNFTLKIRSTKLEDSAMYFCASSDGGGQPQHFGDGTRLSIL.